This T cell receptor (beta chain) was recorded in a study of T cell responses to AZD1222 COVID-19 vaccine. To note about this clone: Its specificity is not known.

This CDR3 region has 18 residues. V was clipped by 6 bases and J by 4 bases, with 25 bases between them. General observations from the study: Seropositive status at baseline applied to only six AZD1222 recipients.

Sequenced by immunoSEQ multiplex PCR; TCRdb stores in-frame clones only, minus some. The data show fewer than 150,000 clones, with approximately 90% seen just once and roughly 3.1% held by the top ten. Sequencing was performed on peripheral blood, taken on day 0 of AZD1222 vaccination. This receptor was identified in an adult in good health. V usage is TRBV6-7 and J usage is TRBJ1-5; D gene ambiguous. Being an ORF, TRBV6-7 has a function that is uncertain. The CDR3 loop reads CASSLKVLYSGSNQPQHF. The DNA for the CDR3 is TGTGCCAGCAGCCTAAAGGTTCTATACTCGGGCTCAAATCAGCCCCAGCATTTT.